A selection of T cell receptor beta chains follows, all from one sample in a study of T cell responses to AZD1222 COVID-19 vaccine. Assay used: immunoSEQ multiplex PCR; TCRdb lists only in-frame clones, some missing. The data hold around 110,000 clones, with 80% to 90% observed a single time. The source was peripheral blood, collected on day 0 of MenACWY control vaccination. These receptors came from an adult in good health. Both conserved end residues are part of each CDR3. The order of the fields is J gene, D gene, V gene, CDR3 protein. The D gene is left open where the match is weak.

J: TRBJ2-1
D: -
V: TRBV18
CDR3: CASSPQTRAYNEQFF

J: TRBJ2-1
D: -
V: TRBV27
CDR3: CASSLTPLAYNEQFF

J: TRBJ1-2
D: TRBD1
V: TRBV5-4
CDR3: CASSIGQGKYGYTF

J: TRBJ2-5
D: -
V: TRBV18
CDR3: CASSPPGGGALKETQYF

J: TRBJ1-1
D: TRBD1
V: TRBV11-2
CDR3: CASSWAGTVNTEAFF

J: TRBJ1-6
D: -
V: TRBV3-1/TRBV3-2
CDR3: CASSQNSGWSSYNSPLHF

J: TRBJ1-4
D: TRBD1
V: TRBV5-1
CDR3: CASSLAGTGGNEKLFF

J: TRBJ1-1
D: -
V: TRBV3-1/TRBV3-2
CDR3: CASSLRPTEAFF

J: TRBJ1-1
D: -
V: TRBV6-5
CDR3: CASTRAAGGTEAFF

J: TRBJ2-1
D: -
V: TRBV19
CDR3: CASSIDLHNEQFF

J: TRBJ2-7
D: TRBD1
V: TRBV4-1
CDR3: CASSQPFGQGVSYEQYF

J: TRBJ1-4
D: -
V: TRBV3-1/TRBV3-2
CDR3: CASSQDGPGGSTNEKLFF

J: TRBJ1-6
D: -
V: TRBV7-9
CDR3: CASSLAGGPLHF

J: TRBJ1-3
D: -
V: TRBV5-1
CDR3: CASSLGLSFSGNTIYF

J: TRBJ2-2
D: -
V: TRBV7-3
CDR3: CASSLTAGRNTGELFF

J: TRBJ2-5
D: TRBD1
V: TRBV10-3
CDR3: CAISPRGSQETQYF

J: TRBJ1-1
D: -
V: TRBV9
CDR3: CASKDRASQNTEAFF

J: TRBJ1-3
D: -
V: TRBV19
CDR3: CASSITGISGNTIYF

J: TRBJ2-7
D: -
V: TRBV11-1
CDR3: CASSLTYEQYF

J: TRBJ2-3
D: TRBD1
V: TRBV19
CDR3: CASKKQGGANTQYF

J: TRBJ2-7
D: -
V: TRBV9
CDR3: CASSGSGHPSYEQYF

J: TRBJ1-1
D: -
V: TRBV4-3
CDR3: CASSQVLEGEEAFF

J: TRBJ2-2
D: -
V: TRBV6-5
CDR3: CASSYARVANTGELFF

J: TRBJ2-3
D: -
V: TRBV29-1
CDR3: CSGTASTDTQYF

J: TRBJ1-5
D: -
V: TRBV3-1/TRBV3-2
CDR3: CASSQDGGMRQPQHF

J: TRBJ1-3
D: -
V: TRBV27
CDR3: CASSPGTAGNTIYF

J: TRBJ1-6
D: -
V: TRBV14
CDR3: CASSQTTANSPLHF

J: TRBJ2-3
D: TRBD2
V: TRBV9
CDR3: CASSPAHSGADTQYF

J: TRBJ1-1
D: -
V: TRBV5-1
CDR3: CASRQGSEVSTEAFF

J: TRBJ1-1
D: -
V: TRBV6-2/TRBV6-3
CDR3: CASSYLRSNTEAFF

J: TRBJ1-2
D: -
V: TRBV5-1
CDR3: CASSLGLGAPNYGYTF

J: TRBJ1-1
D: TRBD1
V: TRBV6-6
CDR3: CASSYLTHRGEAFF

J: TRBJ1-5
D: -
V: TRBV28
CDR3: CASSLSRTRSNSNQPQHF

J: TRBJ1-6
D: -
V: TRBV4-3
CDR3: CASSQTSRDVYNSPLHF

J: TRBJ2-5
D: TRBD1
V: TRBV5-1
CDR3: CASSSGGQEQETQYF

J: TRBJ1-1
D: -
V: TRBV5-8
CDR3: CASSLSGHTEAFF

J: TRBJ1-5
D: TRBD1
V: TRBV28
CDR3: CASSIRPGTGGYQPQHF

J: TRBJ1-5
D: -
V: TRBV30
CDR3: CAAGTLRNQPQHF

J: TRBJ2-7
D: -
V: TRBV11-2
CDR3: CASSLVLGGAYEQYF

J: TRBJ2-7
D: TRBD2
V: TRBV6-5
CDR3: CATRTSGGTYEQYF

J: TRBJ2-1
D: -
V: TRBV7-2
CDR3: CASSFLQANEQFF

J: TRBJ2-7
D: TRBD1
V: TRBV18
CDR3: CASSHLQGVGYEQYF

J: TRBJ1-2
D: -
V: TRBV2
CDR3: CASQGQTTNYGYTF

J: TRBJ2-5
D: -
V: TRBV28
CDR3: CASSFPLNVQETQYF

J: TRBJ2-6
D: -
V: TRBV28
CDR3: CASSKGGTGANVLTF

J: TRBJ2-3
D: TRBD2
V: TRBV25-1
CDR3: CASSARTSGGSSTDTQYF

J: TRBJ1-3
D: -
V: TRBV11-3
CDR3: CASSLSVQGEDTIYF

J: TRBJ1-2
D: -
V: TRBV29-1
CDR3: CSVDWGDNYGYTF

J: TRBJ1-1
D: -
V: TRBV19
CDR3: CASSPYMNTEAFF

J: TRBJ1-2
D: -
V: TRBV28
CDR3: CASSINYGYTF

J: TRBJ1-1
D: -
V: TRBV6-1
CDR3: CASSDPPNTEAFF

J: TRBJ1-2
D: TRBD1
V: TRBV15
CDR3: CATSPRPKGTANYGYTF

J: TRBJ2-1
D: -
V: TRBV7-3
CDR3: CASSASGQPYNEQFF

J: TRBJ1-1
D: -
V: TRBV19
CDR3: CASSQSWFQGIGANTEAFF

J: TRBJ2-3
D: TRBD2
V: TRBV7-2
CDR3: CASSFRERGGPTQYF